This entry is about one T cell receptor (beta chain). The antigen is undetermined. The data derive from a study of shared clonotypes between healthy human individuals. Here immunoSEQ multiplex PCR was the method, and the copy in TCRdb shows in-frame clones only, minus some. Among under 1,100,000 clones listed, around 82% were seen once. Germline CDR1 reads SGHTA; CDR2 reads FQGTGA. The V end lost 4 bases, the J end lost 2 bases, and 9 bases lay between the germline ends. This CDR3 spans 13 amino acids. CD4+ cells were split into CD45RA+ naive and CD45RA-negative memory subsets. General study findings and limits: Sharing across four donors was highest in naive CD4 (roughly 5%) and lowest in memory CD8 (about 0.4%). Only blood was sampled, and tissue TCR repertoires likely differ from blood ones. Expectations were that clonotype sharing among donors would be affected by sequencing depth.

The J gene is TRBJ2-7, the V gene TRBV7-3; D remains unclear. This sequence was found in a man younger than 30 in good health. Some clones in this sample may be carry-over from other donors' samples. Sequencing was done on a sample of memory CD4+ T cells from PBMCs. Indicated subset: CD45RA-negative fraction. CDR3 region: CASSSHRAYEQYF. CDR3 coding DNA: TGTGCCAGCAGCTCCCACCGGGCCTACGAGCAGTACTTC.